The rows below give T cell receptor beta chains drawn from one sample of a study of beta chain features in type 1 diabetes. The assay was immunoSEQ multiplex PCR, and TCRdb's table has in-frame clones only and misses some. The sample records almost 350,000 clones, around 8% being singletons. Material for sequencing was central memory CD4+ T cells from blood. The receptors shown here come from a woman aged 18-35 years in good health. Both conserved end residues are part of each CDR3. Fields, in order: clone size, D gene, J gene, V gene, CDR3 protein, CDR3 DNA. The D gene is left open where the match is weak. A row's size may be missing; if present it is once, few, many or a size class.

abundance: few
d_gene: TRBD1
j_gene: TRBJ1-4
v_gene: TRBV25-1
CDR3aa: CASSTGGAREKLFF
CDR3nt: TGTGCCAGCAGTACAGGGGGCGCGCGGGAAAAACTGTTTTTT

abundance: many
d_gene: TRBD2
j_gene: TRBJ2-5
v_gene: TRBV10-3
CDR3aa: CAISQREGQETQYF
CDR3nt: TGTGCCATCAGCCAGCGGGAGGGCCAGGAGACCCAGTACTTC

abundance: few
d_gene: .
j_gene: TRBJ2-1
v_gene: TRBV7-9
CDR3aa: CASSLVTAGPGNEQFF
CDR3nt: TGTGCCAGCAGCTTAGTAACGGCGGGCCCGGGGAATGAGCAGTTCTTC

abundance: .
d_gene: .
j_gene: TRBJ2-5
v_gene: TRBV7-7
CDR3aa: CASSLRPKETQYF
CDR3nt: TGTGCTAGCAGCTTGCGGCCGAAAGAGACCCAGTACTTC

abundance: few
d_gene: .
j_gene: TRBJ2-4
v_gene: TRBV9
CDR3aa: CASSISGISIQYF
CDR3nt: TGTGCCAGCAGCATATCCGGGATTAGCATTCAGTACTTC

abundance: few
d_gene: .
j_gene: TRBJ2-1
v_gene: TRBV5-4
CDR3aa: CASSSQGGSSYNEQFF
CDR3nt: TGTGCCAGCAGCTCCCAGGGGGGGAGTTCCTACAATGAGCAGTTCTTC

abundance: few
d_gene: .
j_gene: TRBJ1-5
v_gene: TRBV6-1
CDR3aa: CASSELGDNQPQHF
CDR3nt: TGTGCCAGCAGTGAATTGGGTGACAATCAGCCCCAGCATTTT

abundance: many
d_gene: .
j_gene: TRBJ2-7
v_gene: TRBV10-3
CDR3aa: CAISESQTYSYEQYF
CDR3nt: TGTGCCATCAGTGAGTCACAGACCTACTCCTACGAGCAGTACTTC

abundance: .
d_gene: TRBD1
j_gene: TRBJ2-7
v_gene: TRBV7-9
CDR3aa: CASSGTGSYEQYF
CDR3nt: TGTGCCAGCAGCGGGACAGGGAGCTACGAGCAGTACTTC

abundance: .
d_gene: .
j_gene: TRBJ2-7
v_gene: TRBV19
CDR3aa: CASSMADRDGGEQYF
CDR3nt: TGTGCCAGTAGTATGGCCGACAGGGACGGGGGCGAGCAGTACTTC

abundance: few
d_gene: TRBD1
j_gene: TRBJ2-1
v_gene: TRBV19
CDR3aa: CASSMLGGRGEQFF
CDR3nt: TGTGCCAGTAGTATGCTAGGGGGCCGAGGTGAGCAGTTCTTC

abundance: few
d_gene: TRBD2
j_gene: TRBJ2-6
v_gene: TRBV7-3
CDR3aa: CASSLHSGNSGANVLTF
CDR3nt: TGTGCCAGCAGCTTACACAGCGGGAACTCTGGGGCCAACGTCCTGACTTTC

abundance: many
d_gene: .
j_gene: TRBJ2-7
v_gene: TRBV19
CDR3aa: CASSIHNGRDYEQYF
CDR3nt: TGTGCCAGTAGTATCCACAACGGGCGTGACTACGAGCAGTACTTC

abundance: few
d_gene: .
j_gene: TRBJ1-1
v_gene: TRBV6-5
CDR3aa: CASRLTTGQTEAFF
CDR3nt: TGTGCCAGCAGACTTACCACAGGGCAAACTGAAGCTTTCTTT

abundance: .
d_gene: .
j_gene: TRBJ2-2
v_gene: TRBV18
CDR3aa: CASSPMTGRSTGELFF
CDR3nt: TGTGCCAGCTCACCAATGACAGGGAGGAGTACCGGGGAGCTGTTTTTT

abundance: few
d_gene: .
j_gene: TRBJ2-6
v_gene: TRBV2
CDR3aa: CASSRTGTGANVLTF
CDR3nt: TGTGCCAGCAGCCGAACAGGGACTGGGGCCAACGTCCTGACTTTC

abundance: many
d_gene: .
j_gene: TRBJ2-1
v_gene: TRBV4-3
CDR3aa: CASSPGAHQASLQFF
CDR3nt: TGCGCCAGCAGCCCGGGGGCCCACCAGGCAAGTTTGCAGTTCTTC

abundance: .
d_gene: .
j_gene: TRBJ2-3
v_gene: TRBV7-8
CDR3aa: CASSSIADHTDTQYF
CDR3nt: TGTGCCAGCAGCTCTATAGCGGATCATACAGATACGCAGTATTTT

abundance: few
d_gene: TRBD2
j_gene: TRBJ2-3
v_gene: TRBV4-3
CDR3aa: CASSPETSSGRIDTQYF
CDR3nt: TGCGCCAGCAGCCCAGAAACGTCTAGCGGGAGAATAGATACGCAGTATTTT

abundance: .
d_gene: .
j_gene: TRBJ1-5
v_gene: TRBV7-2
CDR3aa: CASSLNGLGGSQPQHF
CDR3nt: TGTGCCAGCAGCTTAAATGGGTTGGGGGGCTCACAGCCCCAGCATTTT

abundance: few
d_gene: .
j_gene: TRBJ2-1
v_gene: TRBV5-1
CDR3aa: CASHMGGSGNEQFF
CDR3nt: TGCGCCAGCCACATGGGGGGAAGCGGTAATGAGCAGTTCTTC

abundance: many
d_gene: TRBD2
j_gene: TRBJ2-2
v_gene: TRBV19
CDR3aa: CASSNLLAGNTGELFF
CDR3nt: TGTGCCAGTAGTAACCTACTAGCGGGGAACACCGGGGAGCTGTTTTTT

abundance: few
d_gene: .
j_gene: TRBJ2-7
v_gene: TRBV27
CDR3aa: CATSRDTDSYEQYF
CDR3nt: TGTGCCACCTCCCGGGACACGGACTCCTACGAGCAGTACTTC

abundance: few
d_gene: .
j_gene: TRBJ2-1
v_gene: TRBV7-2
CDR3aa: CASSLGTADYPPYNEQFF
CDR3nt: TGTGCCAGCAGCTTGGGGACGGCCGATTACCCGCCATACAATGAGCAGTTCTTC

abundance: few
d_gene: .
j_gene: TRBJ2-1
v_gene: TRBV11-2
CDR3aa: CASSPGQSSYNEQFF
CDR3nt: TGTGCCAGCAGCCCCGGACAAAGCTCCTACAATGAGCAGTTCTTC

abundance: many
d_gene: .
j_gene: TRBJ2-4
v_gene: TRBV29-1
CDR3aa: CSVVHRGRGDIQYF
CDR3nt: TGCAGCGTTGTGCACCGGGGGCGAGGCGACATTCAGTACTTC

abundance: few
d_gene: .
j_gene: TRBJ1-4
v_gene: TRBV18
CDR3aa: CASSLHQNEKLFF
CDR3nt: TGTGCCAGCTCACTCCACCAGAATGAAAAACTGTTTTTT

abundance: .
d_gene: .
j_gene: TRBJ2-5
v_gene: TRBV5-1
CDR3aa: CASSSQETQYF
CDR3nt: TGCGCCAGCAGCTCTCAAGAGACCCAGTACTTC

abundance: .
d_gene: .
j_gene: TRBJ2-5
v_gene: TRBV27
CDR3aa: CASSIVQGETQYF
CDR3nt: TGTGCCAGCAGTATCGTGCAGGGGGAGACCCAGTACTTC

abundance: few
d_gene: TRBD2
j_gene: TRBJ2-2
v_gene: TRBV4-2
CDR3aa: CASSQAVAGGELFF
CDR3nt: TGTGCCAGCAGCCAGGCCGTAGCGGGGGGGGAGCTGTTTTTT

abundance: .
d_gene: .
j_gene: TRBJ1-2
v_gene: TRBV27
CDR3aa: CASSAQGRATHGYTF
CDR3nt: TGTGCCAGCAGTGCGCAGGGTCGAGCGACCCATGGCTACACCTTC

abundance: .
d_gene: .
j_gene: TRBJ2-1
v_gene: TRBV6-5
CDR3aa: CASSVVASSYNEQFF
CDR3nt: TGTGCCAGCAGTGTCGTAGCGAGCTCCTACAATGAGCAGTTCTTC

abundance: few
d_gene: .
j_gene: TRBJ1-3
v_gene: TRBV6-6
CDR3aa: CASSQDIGTSGNTIYF
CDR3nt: TGTGCCAGCAGTCAAGACATTGGGACGTCCGGAAACACCATATATTTT

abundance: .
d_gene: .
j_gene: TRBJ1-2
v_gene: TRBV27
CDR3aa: CASRRDPRAGYTF
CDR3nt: TGTGCCAGCAGACGGGACCCCCGAGCGGGCTACACCTTC

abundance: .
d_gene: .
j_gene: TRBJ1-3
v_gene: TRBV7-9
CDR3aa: CASRRGSSGNTIYF
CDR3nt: TGTGCCAGCAGGAGGGGGAGCTCTGGAAACACCATATATTTT

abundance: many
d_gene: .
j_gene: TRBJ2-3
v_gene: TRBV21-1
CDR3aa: CASSKALGPEGDTQYF
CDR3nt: TGTGCCAGCAGCAAAGCTTTAGGCCCAGAGGGAGATACGCAGTATTTT

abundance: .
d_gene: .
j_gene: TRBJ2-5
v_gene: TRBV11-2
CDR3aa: CASSSSETQYF
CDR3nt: TGTGCCAGCAGCTCATCAGAGACCCAGTACTTC

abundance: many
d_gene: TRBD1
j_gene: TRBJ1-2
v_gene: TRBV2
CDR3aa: CASSAGQRSADYGYTF
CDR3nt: TGTGCCAGCAGTGCGGGACAGCGCTCTGCGGACTATGGCTACACCTTC

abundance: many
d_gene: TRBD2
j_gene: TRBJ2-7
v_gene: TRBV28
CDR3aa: CASSSPGSGGRYEQYF
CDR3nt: TGTGCCAGCAGTTCCCCTGGATCGGGAGGGCGGTACGAGCAGTACTTC